These 14 T cell receptor beta chains were all obtained from the same sample, sequenced in a study of vaccination and CD4 T cells after COVID-19. TCRdb recomputed calls from the PCR reads with MiXCR, one row per CDR3 protein. The table includes about 18,000 distinct CDR3 sequences, approximately 67% detected once. The starting material was CD4+ T cells from blood, obtained before SARS-CoV-2 vaccination. These receptors came from a human donor who had recovered from COVID-19.

The chain carries TRBV20-1 and TRBJ2-5, with D tentatively TRBD1 or TRBD2 (6 bases each). V lost 6 bases and J lost 4, with 21 bases in between. CDR1 is DFQATT, CDR2 SNEGSKA, per germline (reference sequence). The CDR3 has 15 residues. The CDR3 bases are TGCAGTGCCCCGCTCCGGCAGGGGAGGAGAGAGACCCAGTACTTC. This codes for CSAPLRQGRRETQYF.

V usage is TRBV7-2 and J usage is TRBJ2-1; D may be TRBD1 or TRBD2 (5 bases each). The V end was cut by 5 bases, the J end by 9 bases, with 17 bases between. There are 14 residues in the CDR3. Per the germline V gene, CDR1 is SGHTA and CDR2 is FQGNSA. The CDR3 region has the DNA TGTGCCAGCAGCCCACAGAGGGGTTCCAGTGAGCAGTTCTTC. It translates to CASSPQRGSSEQFF.

The chain recombines TRBV7-8 with TRBJ2-1, with 7 bases aligning to TRBD1. The CDR3 extends over 16 amino acids. V was clipped by 4 bases and J by 2 bases; unmatched bases: 8. CDR1 and CDR2 (germline): SGHVS, FQNEAQ. This chain's CDR3 is CASSYYDRVPYNEQFF. As DNA, the CDR3 is TGTGCCAGCAGCTATTATGACAGGGTCCCCTACAATGAGCAGTTCTTC.

This clonotype was picked up a small number of times. This chain links TRBV7-9 with TRBJ2-2, with TRBD1 matching over 8 bases. Looked up from germline, CDR1 is SEHNR and CDR2 is FQNEAQ (reference sequence). This CDR3 is 15 amino acids long. Trimming at V came to 4 bases and at J to 1 base, leaving 2 bases not matched to a gene. The CDR3 loop reads CASSSGTGNTGELFF. The CDR3 nucleotides are TGTGCCAGCAGCTCCGGGACAGGGAACACCGGGGAGCTGTTTTTT.

This clonotype showed up just a few times. This rearrangement joins TRBV25-1 to TRBJ1-6, with D tentatively TRBD1 (5 bases). Trimming cost V 1 base and J 0 bases, with 10 bases left between them. The CDR3 totals 17 residues. Per germline, CDR1 MGHDK and CDR2 SYGVNS. The CDR3 is CASSESGLSSYNSPLHF. CDR3 nucleotides: TGTGCCAGCAGTGAATCGGGGCTGAGCTCCTATAATTCACCCCTCCACTTT.

The chain has TRBV7-2 and TRBJ2-3, with D possibly matching TRBD1 (6 bases). This CDR3 is built from 15 residues. Trimming took 0 bases from V and 1 from J, leaving 8 bases between them. Looked up from germline, CDR1 is SGHTA and CDR2 is FQGNSA. The CDR3 loop is CASSLAGARTDTQYF. CDR3 in DNA: TGTGCCAGCAGCTTAGCGGGGGCCCGCACAGATACGCAGTATTTT.

The chain joins TRBV28 to TRBJ2-2; D is undetermined. The V gene's germline CDR1 is MDHEN and CDR2 SYDVKM. The CDR3 contains 17 residues. V was pared by 6 bases and J by 3 bases, with 20 bases between. The CDR3 here is CASSRFATTRYTGELFF. In DNA, the CDR3 is TGTGCCAGCAGCAGATTCGCCACGACTCGATACACCGGGGAGCTGTTTTTT.

The J gene is TRBJ1-2, the V gene TRBV7-8; unclear D gene. V lost 2 bases to trimming and J lost 8 bases, with 9 bases between them. This CDR3 has 12 amino acids. Germline V gives CDR1 SGHVS, CDR2 FQNEAQ. CDR3 amino acids: CASSLPGRGYTF. In DNA form, the CDR3 reads TGTGCCAGCAGCTTACCTGGGAGGGGCTACACCTTC.

The chain employs TRBV6-5 and TRBJ1-1, with a tentative D call TRBD1 (6 bases). The length of the CDR3 is 16 residues. Trimming removed 0 bases from V and 3 bases from J, with 14 bases in between. CDR1 MNHEY and CDR2 SVGAGI come from the germline V gene. The chain's CDR3 is CASSYSSTGLDTEAFF. CDR3 nucleotides: TGTGCCAGCAGTTACTCTTCGACAGGCTTGGACACTGAAGCTTTCTTT.

V and J are TRBV19 and TRBJ1-1; D uncertain. V shed 1 base and J shed 1 base, with 7 bases lying between them. Germline V lookup: CDR1 LNHDA, CDR2 SQIVND (reference sequence). This CDR3 contains 14 residues. CDR3 bases: TGTGCCAGTAGTATAGTTTGGCGGAACACTGAAGCTTTCTTT. This encodes CASSIVWRNTEAFF.

CDR3 bases: TGTGCCAGCAGCTTAGTAGTGACAGGGACCGGGGAGCTGTTTTTT. Its protein is CASSLVVTGTGELFF. The chain is built from TRBV7-9 and TRBJ2-2; 7 bases line up with TRBD1. V lost 1 base and J lost 5; bases outside the gene matches: 4. The CDR3 consists of 15 residues. The germline CDR1 and CDR2 sequences are SEHNR and FQNEAQ (reference sequence).

This chain uses TRBV7-6 with TRBJ2-2; D remains ambiguous. CDR1 is SGHVS and CDR2 is FNYEAQ in the germline V gene. V was clipped by 5 bases and J by 2 bases, with 15 bases between them. This CDR3 is built from 16 residues. CDR3 amino acids: CASSGQQVPNTGELFF. For the CDR3, the DNA is TGTGCCAGCAGCGGCCAGCAGGTCCCCAACACCGGGGAGCTGTTTTTT.

This chain uses TRBV4-2 with TRBJ2-1; 7 nucleotides agree with TRBD2. The germline gives CDR1 LGHNA, CDR2 YNFKEQ. Trimming removed 2 bases from V and 0 bases from J; junction bases left unmatched: 7. This CDR3 has 17 amino acids. CDR3 protein: CASSQPAGAASYNEQFF. CDR3 DNA sequence: TGTGCCAGCAGCCAACCTGCGGGAGCGGCCTCCTACAATGAGCAGTTCTTC.

V is TRBV7-2 and J is TRBJ2-5; 10 positions agree with TRBD2. The CDR3 totals 17 residues. V dropped 3 bases and J dropped 7; count of bases not matched to a gene: 14. CDR1 is SGHTA, CDR2 FQGNSA, per germline. The CDR3 is CASSLGLSGRAGVTQYF. The CDR3, as DNA: TGTGCCAGCAGCTTGGGGCTAAGCGGGAGGGCCGGCGTGACCCAGTACTTC.